This TCR beta chain emerged from a study of blood T cell repertoires in COVID-19. Study background: COVID-19 samples, acute and convalescent, were from the United States, Italy and Spain.

Study processing details: Amplification from reference gene primers served as the basis for estimated nucleated cell counts. The assay was immunoSEQ multiplex PCR, and TCRdb's table has in-frame clones only and misses some. V and J calls and clone size are given by that table; D and trimming were obtained from the DNA. The sample records roughly 280,000 clones, 84% being singletons. V was pared by 1 base and J by 7 bases, with 13 bases between. The CDR3 covers 14 residues. The V gene's germline CDR1 is LGHDT and CDR2 YNNKEL (reference sequence). The receptor comes from a man in his sixties with acute or convalescent COVID-19. The sample taken for sequencing was peripheral blood. The chain is built from TRBV3-1 (or the pseudogene TRBV3-2) and TRBJ1-1; the D is unclear. DNA of the CDR3: TGTGCCAGCAGCCAAGTAGGGAAAGGAGGTGAAGCTTTCTTT. It is translated as CASSQVGKGGEAFF.